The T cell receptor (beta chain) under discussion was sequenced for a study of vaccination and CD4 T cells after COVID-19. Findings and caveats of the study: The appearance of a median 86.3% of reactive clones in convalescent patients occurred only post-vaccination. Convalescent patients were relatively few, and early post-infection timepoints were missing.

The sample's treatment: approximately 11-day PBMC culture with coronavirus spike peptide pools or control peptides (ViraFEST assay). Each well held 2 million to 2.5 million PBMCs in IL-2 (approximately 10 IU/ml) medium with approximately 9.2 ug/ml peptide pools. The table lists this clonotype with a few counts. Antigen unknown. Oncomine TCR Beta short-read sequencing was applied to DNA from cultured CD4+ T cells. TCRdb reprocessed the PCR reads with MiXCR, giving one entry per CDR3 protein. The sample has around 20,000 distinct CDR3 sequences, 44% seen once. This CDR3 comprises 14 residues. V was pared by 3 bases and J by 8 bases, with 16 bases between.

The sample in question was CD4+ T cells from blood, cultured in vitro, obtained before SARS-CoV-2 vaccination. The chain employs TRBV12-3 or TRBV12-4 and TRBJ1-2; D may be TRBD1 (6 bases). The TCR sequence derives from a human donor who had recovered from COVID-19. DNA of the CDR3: TGTGCCAGCAGTTTGGGCAGGGGAGGACTAGGCTACACCTTC. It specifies CASSLGRGGLGYTF.